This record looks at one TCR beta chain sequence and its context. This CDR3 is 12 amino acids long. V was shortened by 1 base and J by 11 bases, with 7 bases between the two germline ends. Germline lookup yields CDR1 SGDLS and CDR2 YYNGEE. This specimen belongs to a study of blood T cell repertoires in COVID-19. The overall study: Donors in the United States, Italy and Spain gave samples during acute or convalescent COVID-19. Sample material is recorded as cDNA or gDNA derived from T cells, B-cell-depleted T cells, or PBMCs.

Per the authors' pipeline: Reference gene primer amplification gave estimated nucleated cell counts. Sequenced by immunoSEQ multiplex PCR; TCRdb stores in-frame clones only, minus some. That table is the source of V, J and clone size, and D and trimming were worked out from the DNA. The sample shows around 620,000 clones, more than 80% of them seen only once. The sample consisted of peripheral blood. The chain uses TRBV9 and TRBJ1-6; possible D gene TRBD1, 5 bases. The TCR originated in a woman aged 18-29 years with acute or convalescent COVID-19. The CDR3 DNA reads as TGTGCCAGCAGCGTACAGGGAACACCCCTCCACTTT. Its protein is CASSVQGTPLHF.